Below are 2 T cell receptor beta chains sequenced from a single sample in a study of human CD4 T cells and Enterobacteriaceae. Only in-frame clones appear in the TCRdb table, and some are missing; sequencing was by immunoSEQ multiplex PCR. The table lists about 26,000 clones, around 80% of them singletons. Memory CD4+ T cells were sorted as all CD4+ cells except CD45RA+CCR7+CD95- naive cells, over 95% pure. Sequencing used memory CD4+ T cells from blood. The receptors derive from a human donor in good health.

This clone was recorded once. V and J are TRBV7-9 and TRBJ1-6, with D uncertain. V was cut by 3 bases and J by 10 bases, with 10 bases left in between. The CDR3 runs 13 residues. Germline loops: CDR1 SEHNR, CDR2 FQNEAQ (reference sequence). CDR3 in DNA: TGTGCCAGCAGCTTCGGCGTTGGGTCACCCCTCCACTTT. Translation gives CASSFGVGSPLHF. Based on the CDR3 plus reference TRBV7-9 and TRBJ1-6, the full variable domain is DTGVSQNPRHKITKRGQNVTFRCDPISEHNRLYWYRQTLGQGPEFLTYFQNEAQLEKSRLLSDRFSAERPKGSFSTLEIQRTEQGDSAMYLCASSFGVGSPLHFGNGTRLTVT.

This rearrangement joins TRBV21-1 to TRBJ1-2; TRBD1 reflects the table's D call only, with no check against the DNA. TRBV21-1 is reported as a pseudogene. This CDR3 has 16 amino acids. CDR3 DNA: TGTGCCAGCAGCAAAAGGGACAGGAGGTCAAGGTTTGGCTACACCTTC. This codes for CASSKRDRRSRFGYTF.